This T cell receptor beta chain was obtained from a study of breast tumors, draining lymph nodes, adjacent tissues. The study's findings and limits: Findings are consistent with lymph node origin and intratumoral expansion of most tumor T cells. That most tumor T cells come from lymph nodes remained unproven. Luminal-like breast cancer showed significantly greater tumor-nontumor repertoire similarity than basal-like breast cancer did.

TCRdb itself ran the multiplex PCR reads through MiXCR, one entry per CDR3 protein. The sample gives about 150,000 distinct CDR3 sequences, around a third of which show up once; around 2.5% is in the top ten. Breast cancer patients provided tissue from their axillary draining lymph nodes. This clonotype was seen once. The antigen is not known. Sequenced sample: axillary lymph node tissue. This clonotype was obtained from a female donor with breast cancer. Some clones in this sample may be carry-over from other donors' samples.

In DNA form, the CDR3 reads TGTGCCAGCAGCTCTGGGACAGTCAGAGAGGGGGTCCATGGCTACACCTTC. Protein sequence: CASSSGTVREGVHGYTF. The chain has TRBV5-4 and TRBJ1-2, with TRBD1 matching 7 bases. V dropped 3 bases and J dropped 6; count of bases not matched to a gene: 17. The germline gives CDR1 SGHNT, CDR2 YYREEE (reference sequence). CDR3 size: 17 residues.